This is a list of T cell receptor beta chains from one sample in a study of technical replicates of blood from a few donors. The data were produced by immunoSEQ multiplex PCR, yet TCRdb's version contains in-frame clones alone and is incomplete. The table records 95,000 or so clones, approximately 95% of them present only once. Material: T cells isolated from PBMCs. These receptors originate from a human donor in good health. Each CDR3 is given with its conserved first and last residue. Fields, in order: clone size, V gene, D gene, J gene, CDR3 DNA, CDR3 protein. A D gene is named only where the DNA matches it firmly. Some rows have no size entry. The others give once, few or many, or a class for an expanded clone.

-	TRBV11-2	TRBD2	TRBJ2-3	TGTGCCAGCAGCTTACTAGCGGGAGGCACAGATACGCAGTATTTT	CASSLLAGGTDTQYF
-	TRBV28	TRBD1	TRBJ2-7	TGTGCCAGCAGTTTGGGACAGGGGGTCTACGAGCAGTACTTC	CASSLGQGVYEQYF
-	TRBV10-3	TRBD1	TRBJ1-2	TGTGCCATCAGTGAGTTGGCAGGGGGCGTATCCGGCTACACCTTC	CAISELAGGVSGYTF
-	TRBV7-3	TRBD2	TRBJ2-7	TGTGCCAGCAGCACGACTAGCGGGAGCTCCTACGAGCAGTACTTC	CASSTTSGSSYEQYF
once	TRBV6-1	TRBD1	TRBJ2-1	TGTGCCACGTTGGGACAGAATTCCTACAATGAGCAGTTCTTC	CATLGQNSYNEQFF
once	TRBV11-2	TRBD1	TRBJ2-7	TGTGCCAGCAGGGGACAGGGGGGCTCCTACGAGCAGTACTTC	CASRGQGGSYEQYF
-	TRBV2	TRBD2	TRBJ2-7	TGTGCCAGCGAAGGACTAGCGGCAGGTGGGGATTACGAGCAGTACTTC	CASEGLAAGGDYEQYF
-	TRBV25-1	-	TRBJ1-5	TGTGCCAGCAGTGACCTCCGGGGACAGCCCCAGCATTTT	CASSDLRGQPQHF
-	TRBV21-1	-	TRBJ2-5	TGTGCCAGCAGCCTCACAGGGGGTGAGACCCAGTACTTC	CASSLTGGETQYF
-	TRBV5-1	-	TRBJ2-7	TGCGCCAGCAGAAGGTCCGGGGAGGACGAGCAGTACTTC	CASRRSGEDEQYF
-	TRBV11-3	-	TRBJ2-1	TGTGCCAGCAGCTTAGTTTCCCTCAGAAGCTCCTACAATGAGCAGTTCTTC	CASSLVSLRSSYNEQFF
-	TRBV15	TRBD1	TRBJ2-2	TGTGCCACCAGCCATTGGGGACAGGGGCACACCGGGGAGCTGTTTTTT	CATSHWGQGHTGELFF
-	TRBV5-8	TRBD2	TRBJ2-1	TGTGCCAGCAGCTTCGGACTAGCGGGAGTGGAGGAGCAGTTCTTC	CASSFGLAGVEEQFF
-	TRBV25-1	-	TRBJ2-2	TGTGCCAGCAGTGCCAAGCACACCGGGGAGCTGTTTTTT	CASSAKHTGELFF
-	TRBV4-2	-	TRBJ2-3	TGTGCCAGCAGCGTCGGGACAGCCCCCGGGAGTTTGACAGATACGCAGTATTTT	CASSVGTAPGSLTDTQYF
-	TRBV28	-	TRBJ2-7	TGTGCCAGCAGTTTGTTCTCCGCGGCGTCGTACGAGCAGTACTTC	CASSLFSAASYEQYF
-	TRBV30	-	TRBJ1-3	TGTGCCTGGAGTGTACAGTCCAGCTCTGGAAACACCATATATTTT	CAWSVQSSSGNTIYF